The 3 T cell receptor beta chains below come from one sample, sequenced in a study of vaccination effects on CD4 cells after COVID-19. These TCRs are of unknown antigen specificity. Some clones are missing from TCRdb's copy, which holds only in-frame ones; the method was immunoSEQ multiplex PCR. The sample has approximately 16,000 clones; approximately 83% are singletons. Sequencing in the ViraFEST assay came after antigen-specific CD4+ T cells had been expanded with viral peptide pools, which were used to stimulate PBMC. Subsequent to a culture period of approximately 11 days, CD4+ T cells were isolated. Sometime from March through December 2020, the person acquired a SARS-CoV-2 infection that PCR confirmed. Subjects were given two BNT162b2 or mRNA-1273 vaccine doses. The sample in question was CD4+ T cells from PBMCs cultured with HCoV-NL63 spike peptides, obtained after COVID-19 vaccination. The receptors shown here come from a human donor who had a prior SARS-CoV-2 infection.

This chain connects TRBV2 to TRBJ1-6, with D possibly matching TRBD1 (6 bases). The V end lost 5 bases, the J end lost 6 bases, and 14 bases lay between the germline ends. The CDR3 runs 15 residues. Germline V gene sequence: CDR1 SNHLY, CDR2 FYNNEI. The CDR3 DNA sequence: TGTGCCAGCAGTTTGGACAGCCGATTTAATTCACCCCTCCACTTT. It is translated as CASSLDSRFNSPLHF. Filled out from reference TRBV2 and TRBJ1-6, the complete variable domain reads EPEVTQTPSHQVTQMGQEVILRCVPISNHLYFYWYRQILGQKVEFLVSFYNNEISEKSEIFDDQFSVERPDGSNFTLKIRSTKLEDSAMYFCASSLDSRFNSPLHFGNGTRLTVT.

The rearrangement uses TRBV19 and TRBJ2-7; TRBD2 might be the D (7 bases). Trimming pared 5 bases from V and 3 bases from J, leaving 14 bases between. The V gene's germline CDR1 is LNHDA and CDR2 SQIVND (reference sequence). The CDR3 has 14 residues. The CDR3 here is CASSWGGSNYEQYF. The CDR3 bases are TGTGCCAGTAGTTGGGGGGGCTCCAACTACGAGCAGTACTTC.

This chain joins TRBV3-1 (or the pseudogene TRBV3-2) and TRBJ1-2, with a possible D match to TRBD1 (5 bases). V lost 7 bases to trimming and J lost 4 bases, with 10 bases between them. The germline V gene encodes CDR1 LGHDT and CDR2 YNNKEL (reference sequence). The CDR3 runs 12 residues. DNA for the CDR3: TGTGCCAGCACCGACAGAATCTATGGCTACACCTTC. It specifies CASTDRIYGYTF.